The 22 T cell receptor beta chains given below trace back to one sample, sequenced in a study (dated by TCRdb to about 2016). The receptor library was made with RT-PCR. Instrument on record: Illumina MiSeq. Through fastp at Q25 and MiXCR, TCRdb rebuilt clones from the public reads, retaining in-frame beta chains. For every CDR3 protein sequence, its rows merge into one entry that carries the most common genes and DNA. Recorded for this sample are about 680,000 distinct CDR3 sequences; over 12% of them occurred a single time. Roughly 3.9% of the sample lies in the top ten. Sequencing used memory CD4+ T cells from blood. Receptors were obtained from a female donor in good health, serving as a healthy control.

The V and J genes are TRBV30 and TRBJ1-1, with D unclear. The length of the CDR3 is 13 residues. V gave up 3 bases and J gave up 0 bases, with 8 bases separating them. Germline lookup yields CDR1 GTSNPN and CDR2 SVGIG (reference sequence). Written as DNA, the CDR3 is TGTGCCTGGAGCGTGGGTATGAACACTGAAGCTTTCTTT. Residues: CAWSVGMNTEAFF.

The CDR3 DNA reads TGTGCCAGCACCCCATGGGATTCCTCTGGAAACACCATATATTTT. It specifies CASTPWDSSGNTIYF. The chain couples TRBV6-1 to TRBJ1-3, with D hard to call. Trimming left V 7 bases short and J 0 bases short, with 13 bases between. This CDR3 has 15 amino acids. The germline gives CDR1 MNHNS, CDR2 SASEGT.

This chain connects TRBV18 to TRBJ2-1, with 9 bases matching TRBD1. Germline V CDR1 and CDR2: KGHSH, LQKENI. This CDR3 region has 14 residues. Unmatched junction bases numbered 4, after V lost 2 bases and J lost 8 bases. The CDR3 region is CASSPRTGVDEQFF. The CDR3 DNA follows: TGTGCCAGCTCACCAAGGACAGGGGTCGATGAGCAGTTCTTC.

V is TRBV6-6 and J is TRBJ2-7; perhaps TRBD2 as D (6 bases). The ends were cut back, 6 bases at V and 5 bases at J, with 14 bases in the middle. The CDR3 sequence is 13 residues long. The germline V gene has CDR1 MNHNY and CDR2 SVGAGI (reference sequence). The DNA of the CDR3 is TGTGCCAGCAGGCTTCGGGACTCAGACGAGCAGTACTTC. Translating gives CASRLRDSDEQYF.

The gene calls are TRBV7-2 and TRBJ2-3; 9 positions agree with TRBD2. The CDR3 is made up of 15 amino acids. The J segment lost 8 bases and the V segment lost 5 bases, leaving 11 bases of the junction unmatched. Germline CDR1 is SGHTA and CDR2 is FQGNSA. The CDR3 DNA reads TGTGCCAGCAGCCGAGAGGCGGGGGGGACTCGTACGCAGTATTTT. Translating gives CASSREAGGTRTQYF.

This clonotype came up many times. This sequence joins TRBV12-3 or TRBV12-4 and TRBJ2-3, with D perhaps matching TRBD2 (6 bases). The CDR3 sequence is 14 residues long. The V gene lost 4 bases and the J gene lost 1 base, with 9 bases spanning the gap. CDR3 loop: CASSSTRGTDTQYF. The DNA of the CDR3 is TGTGCCAGCAGTTCGACTAGGGGCACAGATACGCAGTATTTT.

The J gene is TRBJ1-1, the V gene TRBV7-3; 7 positions match TRBD1. Germline lookup yields CDR1 SGHTA and CDR2 FQGTGA. CDR3 size: 15 residues. The J segment lost 4 bases and the V segment lost 5 bases, leaving 10 bases of the junction unmatched. In DNA form, the CDR3 reads TGTGCCAGCAGCCCCCGGTCAGGGGGTGTCACTGAAGCTTTCTTT. As protein: CASSPRSGGVTEAFF.

J is TRBJ1-1 and V is TRBV20-1; 7 bases are shared with TRBD1. V lost 5 bases, J lost 11 bases, and 11 bases stayed unmatched. The CDR3 has 12 residues. Germline V CDR1 and CDR2: DFQATT, SNEGSKA (reference sequence). CDR3 loop: CSAPPTGEYAFF. The CDR3 DNA reads TGCAGTGCTCCACCTACAGGGGAGTATGCTTTCTTT.

This clonotype occurred a few times. The chain joins TRBV12-3 or TRBV12-4 to TRBJ1-3, with D hard to call. The CDR3 is 14 residues long. V lost 3 bases and J 9 bases, leaving 15 bases between the germline ends. In nucleotides, the CDR3 is TGTGCCAGCAGTTTCTTCGGGCCCGGAGGCACCATATATTTT. Its translation: CASSFFGPGGTIYF.

This clonotype occurred a few times. The gene calls are TRBV5-1 and TRBJ2-6, with D perhaps being TRBD1 or TRBD2 (5 bases each). Trimming took 3 bases from V and 5 from J, leaving 18 bases between them. The CDR3 covers 17 residues. CDR1 and CDR2 from the germline V gene are SGHRS and YFSETQ. This CDR3 reads CASSWDPRVKRANVLTF. CDR3 sequence (DNA): TGCGCCAGCAGCTGGGACCCCAGGGTTAAGAGGGCCAACGTCCTGACTTTC.

This clonotype has ten or more counts. This CDR3 is CSVDPGSSYNEQFF. CDR3 sequence (DNA): TGCAGCGTTGACCCGGGGAGCTCCTACAATGAGCAGTTCTTC. The chain carries TRBV29-1 and TRBJ2-1, with D perhaps TRBD2 (5 bases). The CDR3 spans 14 residues. V was pared by 3 bases and J by 0 bases, with 9 bases between. Per germline, CDR1 SQVTM and CDR2 ANQGSEA.

This clonotype was seen at least ten times. This rearrangement joins TRBV20-1 to TRBJ2-3; 9 bases agree with TRBD1. Per germline, CDR1 DFQATT and CDR2 SNEGSKA (reference sequence). V was pared by 5 bases and J by 0 bases, with 6 bases of the junction left unmatched. This CDR3 spans 15 amino acids. The CDR3 reads CSAGHRGRSTDTQYF. The DNA of the CDR3 is TGCAGTGCTGGACACAGGGGGCGCAGCACAGATACGCAGTATTTT.

This clonotype was recorded at least ten times. An end of the junction differs from the germline gene, which may be a read error. The chain recombines TRBV7-7 with TRBJ2-3; TRBD1 matches 7 bases. The germline V gene has CDR1 SSHAT and CDR2 FNYEAQ (reference sequence). This CDR3 is 14 amino acids long. CDR3 nucleotides: TGTGCTAGCAGCTCCACAGGGGCGGCAGATACGCAGTATTTT. Its translation: CASSSTGAADTQYF.

This clonotype was found a few times. V is TRBV5-1 and J is TRBJ1-1; D uncertain. The germline gives CDR1 SGHRS, CDR2 YFSETQ. V was trimmed by 2 bases and J by 4 bases, leaving 12 bases between them. The CDR3 length is 14 residues. Here the CDR3 DNA reads TGCGCCAGCAGCTTCGGGGAAGTGGGCACTGAAGCTTTCTTT. This codes for CASSFGEVGTEAFF.

The chain joins TRBV7-9 to TRBJ2-5; D may be TRBD1 or TRBD2 (7 bases each). Trimming took off 5 bases at V and 6 bases at J, with 19 bases between the two ends. This CDR3 spans 15 amino acids. CDR1 and CDR2 (germline): SEHNR, FQNEAQ (reference sequence). CDR3 region: CASSPRAGGGQTQYF. CDR3 coding DNA: TGTGCCAGCAGCCCCCGGGCAGGGGGAGGGCAGACCCAGTACTTC.

This clonotype was found a few times. V and J are TRBV24-1 and TRBJ2-7, with 9 bases aligning to TRBD1. The junction had 4 bases not matched to a gene; V was cut back by 3 bases and J by 2 bases. Germline values: CDR1 KGHDR, CDR2 SFDVKD. The CDR3 is 15 amino acids. The CDR3 is CATSDPDRGTYEQYF. For the CDR3, the DNA is TGTGCCACCAGTGATCCGGACAGGGGAACCTACGAGCAGTACTTC.

This clonotype has a count of ten or more. V usage is TRBV7-9 and J usage is TRBJ1-5; 10 positions agree with TRBD1. CDR3 length: 15 residues. V trimming: 4 bases; J trimming: 4 bases; junction bases outside the gene matches: 4. The V gene's germline CDR1 is SEHNR and CDR2 FQNEAQ (reference sequence). CDR3 residues: CASSSVGQGNQPQHF. DNA for the CDR3: TGTGCCAGCAGCTCCGTGGGACAGGGGAATCAGCCCCAGCATTTT.

This chain joins TRBV11-2 and TRBJ2-1; possible D gene TRBD1, 6 bases. CDR3 length: 15 amino acids. V was shortened by 2 bases and J by 3 bases, with 11 bases between the two germline ends. Per the germline V gene, CDR1 is SGHAT and CDR2 is FQNNGV. The CDR3 nucleotides are TGTGCCAGCAGCTTATTTGGGGGCAACTACAATGAGCAGTTCTTC. Translated: CASSLFGGNYNEQFF.

Many counts were recorded for this clonotype. The chain combines TRBV11-2 with TRBJ2-2; D uncertain. V gave up 1 base and J gave up 5 bases, with 11 bases separating them. CDR1 and CDR2 (germline): SGHAT, FQNNGV. This CDR3 region has 15 residues. CDR3 sequence reads: CASSLVGGPTGELFF. The CDR3 DNA reads TGTGCCAGCAGCTTAGTTGGCGGTCCGACCGGGGAGCTGTTTTTT.

At least ten counts were recorded for this clonotype. This sequence joins TRBV10-3 and TRBJ2-7, with 9 positions matching TRBD1. J lost 2 bases, V lost 2 bases, and 7 bases had no gene match. Germline CDR1 and CDR2: ENHRY and SYGVKD. The CDR3 sequence is 16 residues long. This CDR3 reads CAISEKPGQGPYEQYF. CDR3 coding DNA: TGTGCCATCAGTGAGAAACCGGGACAGGGTCCCTACGAGCAGTACTTC.

The chain recombines TRBV11-2 with TRBJ1-2; 7 bases map to TRBD1. Germline CDR1 SGHAT, CDR2 FQNNGV. Losses at the gene ends were 4 bases for V and 8 bases for J; bases not matched to a gene: 7. The CDR3 is 13 residues long. CDR3 amino acids: CASSSQQGLGYTF. CDR3 DNA: TGTGCCAGCAGCTCGCAACAGGGGTTAGGCTACACCTTC. The variable domain in full, completed from reference TRBV11-2 and TRBJ1-2, reads EAGVAQSPRYKIIEKRQSVAFWCNPISGHATLYWYQQILGQGPKLLIQFQNNGVVDDSQLPKDRFSAERLKGVDSTLKIQPAKLEDSAVYLCASSSQQGLGYTFGSGTRLTVV.

The chain employs TRBV28 and TRBJ1-2; perhaps TRBD1 as D (6 bases). V dropped 6 bases and J dropped 2 bases, with 10 bases sitting between them. Germline CDR1 reads MDHEN; CDR2 reads SYDVKM. The CDR3 extends over 13 amino acids. The CDR3, as DNA: TGTGCCAGCAGCCCCGGGACAAACTATGGCTACACCTTC. Translating gives CASSPGTNYGYTF.